These 28 T cell receptor beta chains originate from one sample sequenced in a study of cytomegalovirus exposure and HLA in healthy donors. The PCR had 60 Vbeta and 13 Jbeta primers. Profiled with immunoSEQ multiplex PCR; TCRdb holds only in-frame clones, not every one. This sample has about 140,000 clones; about 80% occur once, and the top ten carry over 1%. Sequencing input: PBMCs. The receptor source for this set is a male donor in good health and CMV-seropositive.

The rearrangement uses TRBV11-2 and TRBJ2-7; D is undetermined. V was pared by 5 bases and J by 7 bases, with 18 bases between. Germline-derived CDR1 and CDR2 are SGHAT and FQNNGV. The CDR3 length is 14 residues. Here the CDR3 reads CASSPMWAHREQYF. In nucleotides, the CDR3 is TGTGCCAGCAGCCCCATGTGGGCGCACCGGGAGCAGTACTTC. Full variable domain (outside the CDR3, taken from reference TRBV11-2 and TRBJ2-7): EAGVAQSPRYKIIEKRQSVAFWCNPISGHATLYWYQQILGQGPKLLIQFQNNGVVDDSQLPKDRFSAERLKGVDSTLKIQPAKLEDSAVYLCASSPMWAHREQYFGPGTRLTVT.

As to this clone: Other DNA sequences of this sample code for an identical CDR3. This chain connects TRBV29-1 to TRBJ1-4; D is ambiguous. The CDR3 is 12 amino acids. Germline CDR1 and CDR2: SQVTM and ANQGSEA. Between the trimmed V and J ends, which lost 6 bases and 8 bases, there was a span of 13 bases. The CDR3 bases are TGCAGCGTAAAGGGAGCGCGGGAAAAACTGTTTTTT. Encoded protein: CSVKGAREKLFF.

This sequence joins TRBV5-4 and TRBJ2-1; unclear D gene. This CDR3 has 12 residues. Germline CDR1 is SGHNT and CDR2 is YYREEE (reference sequence). V lost 3 bases and J lost 10, with 11 bases in between. CDR3 residues: CASSSYRWEQFF. The DNA for the CDR3 is TGTGCCAGCAGCTCTTACAGATGGGAGCAGTTCTTC.

This chain's CDR3 is CASSSTTGGSLGSTDTQYF. For the CDR3, the DNA is TGTGCCAGCTCCAGCACGACAGGGGGCTCTTTGGGTAGCACAGATACGCAGTATTTT. The chain uses TRBV18 and TRBJ2-3, with TRBD1 identical over 10 bases. V gave up 6 bases and J gave up 0 bases; unmatched junction bases: 15. Looked up from germline, CDR1 is KGHSH and CDR2 is LQKENI. The CDR3 consists of 19 residues.

The chain carries TRBV19 and TRBJ1-2; the D gene is possibly TRBD1 (6 bases). This CDR3 region has 15 residues. CDR1 and CDR2 (germline): LNHDA, SQIVND (reference sequence). The ends were cut back, 3 bases at V and 4 bases at J, with 15 bases in the middle. The CDR3 is CASSIGLRGGYGYTF. The CDR3 nucleotides read TGTGCCAGTAGTATTGGGCTCCGAGGGGGCTATGGCTACACCTTC.

This chain links TRBV27 with TRBJ1-6, with 7 bases identical to TRBD1. Germline assignment: CDR1 MNHEY and CDR2 SMNVEV (reference sequence). With 5 bases clipped from V and 3 bases from J, the junction kept 7 bases outside the gene matches. The CDR3 is 16 amino acids. CDR3 amino acids: CASSPWGQLYNSPLHF. CDR3 DNA: TGTGCCAGCAGTCCATGGGGACAGCTCTATAATTCACCCCTCCACTTT.

As DNA, the CDR3 is TGTGCCAGCAGTGACTCCGACTCAGCCGCGCAGTATTTT. Encoded protein: CASSDSDSAAQYF. This chain links TRBV6-4 with TRBJ2-3; D is unresolved. Trimming pared 0 bases from V and 10 bases from J, leaving 11 bases between. CDR1 MRHNA and CDR2 SNTAGT come from the germline V gene. This CDR3 is built from 13 residues.

The chain couples TRBV29-1 to TRBJ2-5; TRBD2 matches 10 bases. The CDR3 is 18 residues long. The ends lost 3 bases at V and 3 bases at J; junction bases unmatched: 16. Germline CDR1 SQVTM, CDR2 ANQGSEA. The DNA for the CDR3 is TGCAGCGTTGAGCGAGGCTCTAGCGGGAGAAGTTGGGAAGAGACCCAGTACTTC. This gives the protein CSVERGSSGRSWEETQYF.

This clone appeared once. V and J are TRBV13 and TRBJ2-7; TRBD1 is a possible D gene (6 bases). The germline V gene has CDR1 PRHDT and CDR2 FYEKMQ (reference sequence). Trimming cost V 5 bases and J 4 bases, with 18 bases left between them. The CDR3 has 15 amino acids. CDR3 sequence (DNA): TGTGCCAGCAGCCCAACTGGGACACCAATATACGAGCAGTACTTC. Translation: CASSPTGTPIYEQYF.

The chain employs TRBV27 and TRBJ2-7, with D possibly TRBD1 on 5 matching bases. The V end lost 2 bases, the J end lost 2 bases, and 13 bases lay between the germline ends. There are 15 residues in the CDR3. Looked up from germline, CDR1 is MNHEY and CDR2 is SMNVEV (reference sequence). The CDR3 loop reads CASSLNAGWTYEQYF. In DNA form, the CDR3 reads TGTGCCAGCAGTTTAAATGCAGGGTGGACCTACGAGCAGTACTTC.

This clone occurred once. J is TRBJ1-5 and V is TRBV19; 8 nucleotides agree with TRBD1. Germline V gene lookup returns CDR1 LNHDA and CDR2 SQIVND (reference sequence). The CDR3 is 14 amino acids. V lost 5 bases, J lost 9 bases, and 9 bases stayed unmatched. CDR3 sequence reads: CASSVGQGSRPQHF. CDR3 DNA sequence: TGTGCCAGTAGTGTCGGACAGGGATCGAGGCCCCAGCATTTT.

This clone showed up just a few times. This chain connects TRBV29-1 to TRBJ1-1, with TRBD1 as a possible D gene (5 bases). Trimming took 3 bases from V and 0 from J, leaving 11 bases between them. CDR1 and CDR2 from the germline V gene are SQVTM and ANQGSEA. The CDR3 totals 14 residues. The CDR3 DNA follows: TGCAGCGTTGATTGGGGGAGGCTGAACACTGAAGCTTTCTTT. It specifies CSVDWGRLNTEAFF.

The CDR3 sequence is CSVEATVDNNYGYTF. CDR3 sequence (DNA): TGCAGCGTTGAAGCCACCGTAGACAACAACTATGGCTACACCTTC. The chain combines TRBV29-1 with TRBJ1-2; no definite D call. Germline V lookup: CDR1 SQVTM, CDR2 ANQGSEA. With 1 base removed from V and 2 bases from J, the gap between germline ends came to 14 bases. There are 15 residues in the CDR3. Using reference TRBV29-1 and TRBJ1-2 for the parts outside the CDR3, the full variable domain is SAVISQKPSRDICQRGTSLTIQCQVDSQVTMMFWYRQQPGQSLTLIATANQGSEATYESGFVIDKFPISRPNLTFSTLTVSNMSPEDSSIYLCSVEATVDNNYGYTFGSGTRLTVV.

This clone was observed a single time. V usage is TRBV4-1 and J usage is TRBJ2-1, with TRBD1 identical over 8 bases. Germline CDR1 and CDR2: MGHRA and YSYEKL. The ends lost 2 bases at V and 7 bases at J; junction bases unmatched: 4. The CDR3 runs to 14 residues. The CDR3 loop is CASSQLGQGNEQFF. CDR3 nucleotides: TGCGCCAGCAGCCAACTAGGACAGGGTAATGAGCAGTTCTTC.

The rearrangement uses TRBV19 and TRBJ2-7, with TRBD1 matching over 7 bases. V trimming: 1 base; J trimming: 4 bases; junction bases outside the gene matches: 7. Germline-derived CDR1 and CDR2 are LNHDA and SQIVND (reference sequence). The CDR3 has 15 residues. CDR3 sequence (DNA): TGTGCCAGTAGTATAGTGGGACAGAGGGGTTACGAGCAGTACTTC. Its translation: CASSIVGQRGYEQYF.

This clone was seen a single time. Its ends do not fully match the called genes, so a read error is possible. V usage is TRBV6-4 and J usage is TRBJ1-3; D not certain. The CDR3 has 16 residues. Germline CDR1 MRHNA, CDR2 SNTAGT. The CDR3 region is CDFCKPGKPSGNTIYF. The CDR3 region has the DNA TGCGACTTTTGTAAACCGGGAAAGCCCTCTGGAAACACCATATATTTT.

This clone has a handful of counts. The chain couples TRBV7-3 to TRBJ2-3, with TRBD2 matching 10 bases. The germline V gene encodes CDR1 SGHTA and CDR2 FQGTGA. V lost 5 bases, J lost 7 bases, and 15 bases stayed unmatched. This CDR3 comprises 17 residues. DNA of the CDR3: TGTGCCAGCAGCCCTAGCGGGGGTGCCATCGGGGCCAATACGCAGTATTTT. It codes for CASSPSGGAIGANTQYF.

The chain joins TRBV7-2 to TRBJ2-3; 7 bases fit TRBD2. CDR3 length: 16 residues. V was pared by 0 bases and J by 1 base, with 4 bases of the junction left unmatched. Looked up from germline, CDR1 is SGHTA and CDR2 is FQGNSA. The CDR3 DNA reads TGTGCCAGCAGCTTAGCTTCCCTAGCGGGCACAGATACGCAGTATTTT. This sequence encodes CASSLASLAGTDTQYF.

This sequence joins TRBV6-5 and TRBJ1-4; 8 bases fit TRBD1. The CDR3 totals 14 residues. Per germline, CDR1 MNHEY and CDR2 SVGAGI. J lost 1 base, V lost 6 bases, and 1 base had no gene match. The CDR3 region has the DNA TGTGCCAGCAGGGGGACAGGAACTAATGAAAAACTGTTTTTT. The encoded protein is CASRGTGTNEKLFF.

The J gene is TRBJ2-3, the V gene TRBV11-1; TRBD2 aligns across 11 bases. The CDR3 loop spans 16 amino acids. The germline V gene has CDR1 SGHAT and CDR2 FQDESV (reference sequence). V shed 5 bases and J 3 bases; nucleotides not matched to a gene: 7. The CDR3 sequence is CASSENSGGATDTQYF. The DNA for the CDR3 is TGTGCCAGCAGCGAGAATAGCGGGGGGGCGACAGATACGCAGTATTTT. The full variable domain, its missing parts supplied by reference TRBV11-1 and TRBJ2-3, is EAEVAQSPRYKITEKSQAVAFWCDPISGHATLYWYRQILGQGPELLVQFQDESVVDDSQLPKDRFSAERLKGVDSTLKIQPAELGDSAMYLCASSENSGGATDTQYFGPGTRLTVL.

The V gene is TRBV7-2, the J gene TRBJ2-7; 10 bases agree with TRBD1. Germline CDR1 SGHTA, CDR2 FQGNSA. The ends lost 1 base at V and 4 bases at J; junction bases unmatched: 1. This CDR3 contains 14 residues. CDR3 DNA sequence: TGTGCCAGCAGCTTAGGACAGGGGGCGTACGAGCAGTACTTC. Translated: CASSLGQGAYEQYF.

The genes are TRBV4-1 and TRBJ2-3; D is perhaps TRBD2 (6 bases). With 8 bases removed from V and 0 bases from J, the gap between germline ends came to 15 bases. The CDR3 has 15 residues. The germline V gene has CDR1 MGHRA and CDR2 YSYEKL. As DNA, the CDR3 is TGCGCCAGCCGTGACCGGGACTTGAGCACAGATACGCAGTATTTT. Amino acids: CASRDRDLSTDTQYF.

The chain is built from TRBV9 and TRBJ2-1; 10 positions match TRBD2. The trim removed 0 bases at V and 4 bases at J, leaving 4 bases unmatched. The CDR3 is made up of 16 amino acids. From germline, CDR1 is SGDLS and CDR2 YYNGEE. The chain's CDR3 is CASSVEASGGYNEQFF. CDR3 nucleotide sequence: TGTGCCAGCAGCGTAGAGGCTAGCGGGGGTTACAATGAGCAGTTCTTC. The complete variable domain, with remaining parts taken from reference TRBV9 and TRBJ2-1, reads DSGVTQTPKHLITATGQRVTLRCSPRSGDLSVYWYQQSLDQGLQFLIQYYNGEERAKGNILERFSAQQFPDLHSELNLSSLELGDSALYFCASSVEASGGYNEQFFGPGTRLTVL.

The rearrangement links TRBV25-1 to TRBJ2-1, with 7 bases matching TRBD1. The CDR3 is 16 amino acids. CDR1 is MGHDK, CDR2 SYGVNS, per germline. V lost 2 bases and J lost 0; bases outside the gene matches: 4. The CDR3 bases are TGTGCCAGCAGTGAACTGGACAGGTCCTCCTACAATGAGCAGTTCTTC. Translation: CASSELDRSSYNEQFF.

The chain couples TRBV6-1 to TRBJ1-3, with 8 bases identical to TRBD1. CDR1 and CDR2 (germline): MNHNS, SASEGT. This CDR3 is 18 amino acids long. Unmatched junction bases numbered 9, after V lost 0 bases and J lost 2 bases. The CDR3 coding sequence is TGTGCCAGCAGTGAAGCGTTGGTCAGGGGGCAGGCTGGAAACACCATATATTTT. Its translation is CASSEALVRGQAGNTIYF.

The V gene is TRBV19, the J gene TRBJ2-2, with 7 bases identical to TRBD1. From germline, CDR1 is LNHDA and CDR2 SQIVND (reference sequence). CDR3 length: 14 amino acids. The junction had 4 bases not matched to a gene; V was cut back by 6 bases and J by 3 bases. As DNA, the CDR3 is TGTGCCAGTAGGTCCAGGGGGTACACCGGGGAGCTGTTTTTT. This codes for CASRSRGYTGELFF.

The chain's CDR3 is CASRTQYQETQYF. The CDR3 region has the DNA TGTGCCAGCAGAACCCAGTACCAAGAGACCCAGTACTTC. The chain has TRBV13 and TRBJ2-5; D unresolved. The CDR3 loop spans 13 amino acids. Germline lookup yields CDR1 PRHDT and CDR2 FYEKMQ (reference sequence). V was pared by 6 bases and J by 0 bases, with 8 bases between. Drawing the rest from reference TRBV13 and TRBJ2-5, the complete variable domain is AAGVIQSPRHLIKEKRETATLKCYPIPRHDTVYWYQQGPGQDPQFLISFYEKMQSDKGSIPDRFSAQQFSDYHSELNMSSLELGDSALYFCASRTQYQETQYFGPGTRLLVL.

The gene calls are TRBV19 and TRBJ1-5, with D perhaps TRBD1 (6 bases). Deletions cut 1 base from V and 7 bases from J, with 14 bases between. The CDR3 is 15 residues long. Looked up from germline, CDR1 is LNHDA and CDR2 is SQIVND (reference sequence). The CDR3 nucleotides are TGTGCCAGTAGTATAGTGGGGGGGCAGGGGCAGCCCCAGCATTTT. This gives the protein CASSIVGGQGQPQHF.